This T cell receptor beta chain is from a study of cytomegalovirus exposure and HLA in healthy donors. Study-wide context: One earlier analysis, a look at roughly 180 million T cells, found almost 120 million unique TCR beta sequences.

V gave up 10 bases and J gave up 6 bases, with 15 bases separating them. This CDR3 is built from 12 residues. CDR1 is SNHLY and CDR2 is FYNNEI in the germline V gene. 60 Vbeta and 13 Jbeta primers were used in PCR. Profiled with immunoSEQ multiplex PCR; TCRdb holds only in-frame clones, not every one. The sample holds under 120,000 clones, around 62% seen once. As to this clone: The antigen remains unidentified.

Study results and caveats: There were some V segments, including TRBV6-2 and TRBV6-3, excluded as indistinguishable. The study designated fewer than 200 TCR beta chains cytomegalovirus-associated.

The source of this sequence is a man aged 25 to 40 in good health and CMV-seropositive. The sample consisted of PBMCs. The genes are TRBV2 and TRBJ1-2, with a weak D call TRBD1 (6 bases). The CDR3 loop is CANGRGGDGYTF. CDR3 nucleotides: TGTGCCAACGGCAGGGGAGGGGATGGCTACACCTTC.